The 13 T cell receptor beta chains below come from one sample, sequenced in a study of blood T cell repertoires in COVID-19. The assay was immunoSEQ multiplex PCR, and TCRdb's table has in-frame clones only and misses some. The repertoire holds 250,000 to 300,000 clones, about 90% seen once, with 5.5% to 8% in the top ten. Sequencing used peripheral blood. The receptors derive from a woman in her forties or fifties with COVID-19, enrolled during active disease.

The chain couples TRBV5-1 to TRBJ2-1, with no clear D. The germline V and J ends were trimmed by 0 bases and 7 bases, with 20 bases remaining between them. The CDR3 loop spans 17 amino acids. The germline gives CDR1 SGHRS, CDR2 YFSETQ. CDR3 in DNA: TGCGCCAGCAGCTTGGGGAGCCTAAACGTGTTTAGGAATGAGCAGTTCTTC. Protein: CASSLGSLNVFRNEQFF.

The rearrangement joins TRBV14 to TRBJ2-5, with TRBD2 matching over 10 bases. There are 16 residues in the CDR3. CDR1 SGHDN and CDR2 FVKESK come from the germline V gene. Losses at the gene ends were 2 bases for V and 4 bases for J; bases not matched to a gene: 7. The CDR3 DNA reads as TGTGCCAGCAGCCAATTAACGGGACTAGCGATAGAGACCCAGTACTTC. This translates into CASSQLTGLAIETQYF.

The J gene is TRBJ2-4, the V gene TRBV5-6; 9 nucleotides match TRBD2. Germline values: CDR1 SGHDT, CDR2 YYEEEE. V was pared by 2 bases and J by 0 bases, with 6 bases of the junction left unmatched. This CDR3 region has 17 residues. The DNA for the CDR3 is TGTGCCAGCAGCTTTTTCGCGGGGGGGACAGCCAAAAACATTCAGTACTTC. Residues: CASSFFAGGTAKNIQYF.

The rearrangement uses TRBV30 and TRBJ2-3; 10 bases align to TRBD2. Germline V lookup: CDR1 GTSNPN, CDR2 SVGIG (reference sequence). The junction had 10 bases not matched to a gene; V was cut back by 5 bases and J by 2 bases. The CDR3 contains 16 residues. CDR3 nucleotides: TGTGCCTGGGGACCCTTAGCGGGAGGCCCCACAGATACGCAGTATTTT. It yields the protein CAWGPLAGGPTDTQYF.

The sample holds a few counts of this clone. This sequence joins TRBV6-4 and TRBJ1-6; D uncertain. The germline V gene encodes CDR1 MRHNA and CDR2 SNTAGT. Trimming pared 0 bases from V and 9 bases from J, leaving 3 bases between. The CDR3 covers 12 residues. CDR3 nucleotide sequence: TGTGCCAGCAGTGACTCTAGTTCACCCCTCCACTTT. It specifies CASSDSSSPLHF.

Regarding this clone: At the DNA level, this CDR3 is encoded by other sequences in the same sample as well. The chain joins TRBV6-5 to TRBJ1-1; 10 nucleotides line up with TRBD1. With 5 bases clipped from V and 3 bases from J, the junction kept 3 bases outside the gene matches. This CDR3 contains 14 residues. Germline loops: CDR1 MNHEY, CDR2 SVGAGI. As DNA, the CDR3 is TGTGCCAGCAGTAGGGGACAGGGGTACACTGAAGCTTTCTTT. It translates to CASSRGQGYTEAFF.

For the CDR3, the DNA is TGCGCCAGCAGACACCGCCCGGGGACTAATGAAAAACTGTTTTTT. The encoded protein is CASRHRPGTNEKLFF. The chain joins TRBV5-1 to TRBJ1-4; D gene unclear. V was trimmed by 5 bases and J by 2 bases, leaving 13 bases between them. Germline V lookup: CDR1 SGHRS, CDR2 YFSETQ. CDR3 length equals 15 residues.

The V call is TRBV15, the J call TRBJ1-4; D not resolved. The CDR3 length is 15 residues. Trimming took off 0 bases at V and 8 bases at J, with 13 bases between the two ends. In germline, CDR1 is LNHNV, CDR2 YYDKDF (reference sequence). Here the CDR3 reads CATSRDKGGGEKLFF. CDR3 nucleotides: TGTGCCACCAGCAGAGATAAGGGAGGTGGCGAAAAACTGTTTTTT.

The genes are TRBV19 and TRBJ1-4; D perhaps matches TRBD1 (6 bases). Germline CDR1 LNHDA, CDR2 SQIVND (reference sequence). The CDR3 has 15 amino acids. Trimming took off 4 bases at V and 6 bases at J, with 15 bases between the two ends. In DNA, the CDR3 is TGTGCCAGTAGTACGTTACAGGGTTATGATGAAAAACTGTTTTTT. It translates to CASSTLQGYDEKLFF.

V and J are TRBV29-1 and TRBJ2-7; 9 nucleotides line up with TRBD1. The CDR3 totals 14 residues. V was pared by 3 bases and J by 5 bases, with 8 bases of the junction left unmatched. From germline, CDR1 is SQVTM and CDR2 ANQGSEA. CDR3 nucleotide sequence: TGCAGCGTTGACTACAGGACAGGGGCGAACGAGCAGTACTTC. The encoded protein is CSVDYRTGANEQYF.

The chain couples TRBV15 to TRBJ2-1; 14 bases fit TRBD2. V trimming: 5 bases; J trimming: 10 bases; junction bases outside the gene matches: 7. The V gene's germline CDR1 is LNHNV and CDR2 YYDKDF (reference sequence). The CDR3 is 15 amino acids. DNA of the CDR3: TGTGCCACCAGCCGGACTAGCGGGAGGAGCAGCGAGCAGTTCTTC. It specifies CATSRTSGRSSEQFF.

The chain carries TRBV6-2 or TRBV6-3 and TRBJ2-3; D perhaps matches TRBD2 (6 bases). Per germline, CDR1 MNHEY and CDR2 SVGEGT. This CDR3 region has 16 residues. Trimming cost V 5 bases and J 1 base, with 16 bases left between them. The CDR3 loop reads CASSPRRGEGTDTQYF. The CDR3 coding sequence is TGTGCCAGCAGTCCAAGGCGGGGCGAGGGCACAGATACGCAGTATTTT.

CDR3 in amino acids: CASSTGSFGLYEQYF. The CDR3 DNA follows: TGTGCCAGTAGTACTGGGTCTTTCGGGTTATACGAGCAGTACTTC. This sequence joins TRBV19 and TRBJ2-7; D is ambiguous. The germline gives CDR1 LNHDA, CDR2 SQIVND (reference sequence). Trimming left V 4 bases short and J 4 bases short, with 17 bases between. This CDR3 comprises 15 residues. Filled out from reference TRBV19 and TRBJ2-7, the complete variable domain reads DGGITQSPKYLFRKEGQNVTLSCEQNLNHDAMYWYRQDPGQGLRLIYYSQIVNDFQKGDIAEGYSVSREKKESFPLTVTSAQKNPTAFYLCASSTGSFGLYEQYFGPGTRLTVT.